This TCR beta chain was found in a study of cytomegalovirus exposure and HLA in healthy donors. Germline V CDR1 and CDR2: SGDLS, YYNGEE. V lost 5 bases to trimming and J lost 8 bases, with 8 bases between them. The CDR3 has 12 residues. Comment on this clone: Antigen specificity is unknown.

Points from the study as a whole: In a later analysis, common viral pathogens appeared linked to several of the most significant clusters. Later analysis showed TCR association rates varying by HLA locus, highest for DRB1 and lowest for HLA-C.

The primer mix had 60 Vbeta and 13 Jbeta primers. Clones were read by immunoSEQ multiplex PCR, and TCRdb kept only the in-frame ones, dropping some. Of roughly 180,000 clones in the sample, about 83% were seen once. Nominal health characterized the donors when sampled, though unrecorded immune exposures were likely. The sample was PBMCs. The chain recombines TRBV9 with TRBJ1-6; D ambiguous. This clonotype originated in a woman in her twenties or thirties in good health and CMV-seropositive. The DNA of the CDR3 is TGTGCCAGCAGTGAGTCCCATTCACCCCTCCACTTT. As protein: CASSESHSPLHF.